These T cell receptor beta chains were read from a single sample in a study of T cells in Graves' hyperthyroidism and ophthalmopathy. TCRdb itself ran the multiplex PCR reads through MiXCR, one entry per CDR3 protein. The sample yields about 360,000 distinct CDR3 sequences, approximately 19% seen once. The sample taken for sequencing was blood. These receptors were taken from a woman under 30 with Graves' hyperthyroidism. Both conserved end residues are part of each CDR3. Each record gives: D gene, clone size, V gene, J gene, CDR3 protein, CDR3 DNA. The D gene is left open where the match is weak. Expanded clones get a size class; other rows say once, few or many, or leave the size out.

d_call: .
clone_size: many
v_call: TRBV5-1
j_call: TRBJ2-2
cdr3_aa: CASSPWDIRFGELFF
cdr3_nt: TGCGCCAGCAGCCCTTGGGACATTAGGTTCGGGGAGCTGTTTTTT

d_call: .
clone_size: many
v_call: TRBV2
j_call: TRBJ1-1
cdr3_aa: CASNFGGHMNTEAFF
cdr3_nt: TGTGCCAGCAACTTTGGGGGACATATGAACACTGAAGCTTTCTTT

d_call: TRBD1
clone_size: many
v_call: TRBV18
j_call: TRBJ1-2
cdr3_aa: CASSPLVGTEDGYTF
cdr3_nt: TGTGCCAGCTCACCACTTGTAGGGACAGAGGATGGCTACACCTTC

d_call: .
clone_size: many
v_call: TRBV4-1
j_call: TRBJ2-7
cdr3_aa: CASSLGAGQYEQYF
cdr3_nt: TGCGCCAGCAGCCTTGGGGCAGGGCAGTACGAGCAGTACTTC

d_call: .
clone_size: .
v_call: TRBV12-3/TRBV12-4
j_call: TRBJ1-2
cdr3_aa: CASSHRHGDYGYTF
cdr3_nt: TGTGCCAGCAGTCACAGACATGGCGACTATGGCTACACCTTC

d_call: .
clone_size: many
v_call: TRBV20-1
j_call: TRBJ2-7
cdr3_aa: CSARGGPHEQYF
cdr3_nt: TGCAGTGCTAGGGGGGGGCCCCACGAGCAGTACTTC

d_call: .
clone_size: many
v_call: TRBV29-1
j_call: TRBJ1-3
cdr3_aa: CSATESKALPSSGNTIYF
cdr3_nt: TGCAGCGCTACAGAATCTAAAGCCCTTCCATCCTCTGGAAACACCATATATTTT

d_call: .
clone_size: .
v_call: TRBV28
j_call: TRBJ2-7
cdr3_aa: CASTGLVDEQYF
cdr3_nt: TGTGCCAGCACTGGACTCGTGGACGAGCAGTACTTC

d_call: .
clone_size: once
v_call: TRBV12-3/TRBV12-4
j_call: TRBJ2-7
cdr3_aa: CASSPWDKTYEQYF
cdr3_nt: TGTGCCAGCAGCCCCTGGGACAAAACCTACGAGCAGTACTTC

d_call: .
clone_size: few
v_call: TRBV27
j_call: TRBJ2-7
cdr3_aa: CASSRTLGAYEQYF
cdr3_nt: TGTGCCAGCAGCAGGACTCTTGGGGCCTACGAGCAGTACTTC

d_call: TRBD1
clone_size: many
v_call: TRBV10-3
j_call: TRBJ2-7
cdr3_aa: CAIKETGGSYEQYF
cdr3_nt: TGTGCCATCAAGGAGACAGGGGGCTCCTACGAGCAGTACTTC

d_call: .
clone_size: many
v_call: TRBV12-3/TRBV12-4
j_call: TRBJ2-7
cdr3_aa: CASSSQGPYEQYF
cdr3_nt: TGTGCCAGCAGTTCCCAGGGTCCCTACGAGCAGTACTTC

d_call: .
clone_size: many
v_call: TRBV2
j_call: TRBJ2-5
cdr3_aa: CAGGLGGRETQYF
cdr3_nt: TGTGCCGGAGGTTTGGGGGGCCGGGAGACCCAGTACTTC

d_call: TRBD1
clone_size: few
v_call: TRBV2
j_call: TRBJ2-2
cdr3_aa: CASTHGQGAGGELFF
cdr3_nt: TGTGCCAGCACCCACGGACAGGGGGCTGGCGGGGAGCTGTTTTTT

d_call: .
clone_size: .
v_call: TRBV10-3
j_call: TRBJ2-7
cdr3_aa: CAIRPSGEVDEQYF
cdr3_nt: TGTGCCATCAGACCCTCAGGGGAGGTAGATGAGCAGTACTTC

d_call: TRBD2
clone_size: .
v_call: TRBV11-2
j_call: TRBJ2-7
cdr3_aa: CASSLEAGVYEQYF
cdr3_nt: TGTGCCAGCAGCTTAGAAGCGGGGGTCTACGAGCAGTACTTC

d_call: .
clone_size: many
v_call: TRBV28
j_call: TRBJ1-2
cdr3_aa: CASSLGPGSTYGYTF
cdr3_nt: TGTGCCAGCAGTTTAGGTCCGGGATCTACCTATGGCTACACCTTC

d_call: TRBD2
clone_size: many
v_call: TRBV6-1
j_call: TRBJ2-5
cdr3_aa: CASRTSGQETQYF
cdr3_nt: TGTGCCAGCAGGACTAGCGGGCAAGAGACCCAGTACTTC

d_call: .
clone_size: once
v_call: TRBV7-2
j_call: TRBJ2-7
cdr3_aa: CASMGGGPPYEQYF
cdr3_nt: TGTGCCAGCATGGGAGGGGGACCTCCCTACGAGCAGTACTTC

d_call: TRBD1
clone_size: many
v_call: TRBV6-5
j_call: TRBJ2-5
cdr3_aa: CASSPSGTGGRGTQYF
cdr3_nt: TGTGCCAGCAGTCCCTCCGGGACAGGGGGACGAGGGACCCAGTACTTC

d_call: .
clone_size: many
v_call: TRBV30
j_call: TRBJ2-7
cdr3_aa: CAWAQDTPYEQYF
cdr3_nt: TGTGCCTGGGCCCAGGACACCCCCTACGAGCAGTACTTC

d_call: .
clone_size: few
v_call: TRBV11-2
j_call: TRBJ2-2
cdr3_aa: CASSLDPAPLEELFF
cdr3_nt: TGTGCCAGCAGCTTAGATCCTGCCCCACTGGAGGAGCTGTTTTTT

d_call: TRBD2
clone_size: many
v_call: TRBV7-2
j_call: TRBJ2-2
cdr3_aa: CASSRRPGGTGELFF
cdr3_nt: TGTGCCAGCAGTCGACGGCCGGGGGGAACCGGGGAGCTGTTTTTT

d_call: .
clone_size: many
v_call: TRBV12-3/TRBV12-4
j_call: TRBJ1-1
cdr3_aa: CASSLDRQNTEAFF
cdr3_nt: TGTGCCAGCAGTTTAGATCGTCAGAACACTGAAGCTTTCTTT

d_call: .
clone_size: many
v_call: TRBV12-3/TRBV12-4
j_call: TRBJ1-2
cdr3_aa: CASTPGRRVYGYTF
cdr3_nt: TGTGCCAGCACCCCCGGCAGGAGGGTCTATGGCTACACCTTC

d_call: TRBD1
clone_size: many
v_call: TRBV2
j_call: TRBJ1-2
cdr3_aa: CASTGTGGVGYTF
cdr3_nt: TGTGCCAGCACCGGGACAGGGGGCGTCGGCTACACCTTC

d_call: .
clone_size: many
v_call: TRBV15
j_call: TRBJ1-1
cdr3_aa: CATSRGLVNTEAFF
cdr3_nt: TGTGCCACCAGCAGAGGGTTGGTGAACACTGAAGCTTTCTTT

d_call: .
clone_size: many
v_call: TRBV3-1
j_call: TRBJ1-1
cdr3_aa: CASSQRDRNTEAFF
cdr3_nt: TGTGCCAGCAGCCAGCGTGACAGGAACACTGAAGCTTTCTTT

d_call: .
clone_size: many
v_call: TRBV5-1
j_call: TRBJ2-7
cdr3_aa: CASSLAFGGAEQYF
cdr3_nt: TGCGCCAGCAGCTTGGCCTTCGGGGGCGCCGAGCAGTACTTC

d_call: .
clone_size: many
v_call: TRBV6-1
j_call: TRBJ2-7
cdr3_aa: CASSVYRPYEQYF
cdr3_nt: TGTGCCAGCAGTGTCTACAGGCCCTACGAGCAGTACTTC

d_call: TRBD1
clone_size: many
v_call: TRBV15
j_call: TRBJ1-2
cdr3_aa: CATSRGTGGYGYTF
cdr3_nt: TGTGCCACCAGCAGAGGAACAGGGGGCTATGGCTACACCTTC

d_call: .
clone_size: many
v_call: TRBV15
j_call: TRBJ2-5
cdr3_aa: CATSRGFETQYF
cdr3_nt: TGTGCCACCAGCAGAGGTTTCGAGACCCAGTACTTC

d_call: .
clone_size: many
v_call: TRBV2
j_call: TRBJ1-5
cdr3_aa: CASSGTNQPQHF
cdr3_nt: TGTGCCAGCAGTGGAACCAATCAGCCCCAGCATTTT

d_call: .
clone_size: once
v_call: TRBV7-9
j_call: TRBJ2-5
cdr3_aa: CASSLAIAAAKTQYF
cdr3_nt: TGTGCCAGCAGTTTAGCGATCGCTGCGGCGAAGACCCAGTACTTC

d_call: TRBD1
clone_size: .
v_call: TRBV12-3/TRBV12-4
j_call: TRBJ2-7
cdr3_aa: CARHDRAYEQYF
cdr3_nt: TGTGCCCGGCACGACAGGGCCTACGAGCAGTACTTC

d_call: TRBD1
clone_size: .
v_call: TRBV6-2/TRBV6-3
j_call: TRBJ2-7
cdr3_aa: CATQYETGGYEQYF
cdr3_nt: TGTGCCACCCAGTACGAGACAGGGGGCTACGAGCAGTACTTC

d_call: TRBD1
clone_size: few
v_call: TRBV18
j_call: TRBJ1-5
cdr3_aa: CASQMTGLGSNQPQHF
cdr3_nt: TGTGCCAGCCAGATGACAGGGTTGGGGAGCAATCAGCCCCAGCATTTT

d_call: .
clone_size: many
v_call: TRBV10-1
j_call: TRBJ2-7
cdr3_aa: CASRRGYGGREQYF
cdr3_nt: TGCGCCAGCAGGAGGGGGTATGGCGGCCGCGAGCAGTACTTC

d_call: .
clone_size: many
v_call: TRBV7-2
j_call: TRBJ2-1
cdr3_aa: CASSFYNEQFF
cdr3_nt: TGTGCCAGCAGCTTTTACAATGAGCAGTTCTTC

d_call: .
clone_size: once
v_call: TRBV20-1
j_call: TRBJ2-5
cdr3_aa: CSARAENRAQYF
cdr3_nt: TGCAGTGCTAGAGCCGAAAATCGGGCCCAGTACTTC

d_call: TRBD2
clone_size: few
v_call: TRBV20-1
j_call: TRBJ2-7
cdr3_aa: CSAGGVDQYF
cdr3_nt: TGCAGTGCGGGAGGGGTCGATCAGTACTTC

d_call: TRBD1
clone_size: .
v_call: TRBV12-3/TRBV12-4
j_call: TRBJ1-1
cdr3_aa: CASSIQGADTEAFF
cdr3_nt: TGTGCCAGCAGTATACAGGGGGCGGACACTGAAGCTTTCTTT

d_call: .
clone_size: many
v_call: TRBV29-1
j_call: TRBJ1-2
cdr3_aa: CSVEKRLSYGYTF
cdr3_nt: TGCAGCGTTGAAAAACGGTTGTCCTATGGCTACACCTTC

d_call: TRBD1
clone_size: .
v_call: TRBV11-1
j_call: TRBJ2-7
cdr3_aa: CASSLGGGTGVVYEQYF
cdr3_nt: TGTGCCAGCAGCTTAGGGGGCGGGACAGGCGTTGTCTACGAGCAGTACTTC

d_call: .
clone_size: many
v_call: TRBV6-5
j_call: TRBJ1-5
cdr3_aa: CASSSRLLRQPQHF
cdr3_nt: TGTGCCAGCAGTTCTAGATTACTTCGACAGCCCCAGCATTTT

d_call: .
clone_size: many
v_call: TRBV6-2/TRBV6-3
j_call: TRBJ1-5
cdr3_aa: CASTPPGQGNQPQHF
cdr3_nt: TGTGCCAGCACCCCCCCGGGCCAGGGAAATCAGCCCCAGCATTTT

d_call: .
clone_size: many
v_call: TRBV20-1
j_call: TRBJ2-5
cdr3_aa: CSASAEGRGTQYF
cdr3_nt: TGCAGTGCTAGCGCAGAAGGGCGGGGGACCCAGTACTTC

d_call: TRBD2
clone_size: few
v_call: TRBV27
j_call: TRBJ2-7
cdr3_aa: CASSPRGRGDGEQYF
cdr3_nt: TGTGCCAGCAGCCCAAGAGGACGGGGGGATGGCGAGCAGTACTTC

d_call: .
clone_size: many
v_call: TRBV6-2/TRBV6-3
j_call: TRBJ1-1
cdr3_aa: CASSPKYREAFF
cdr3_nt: TGTGCCAGCAGCCCCAAGTATCGGGAAGCTTTCTTT

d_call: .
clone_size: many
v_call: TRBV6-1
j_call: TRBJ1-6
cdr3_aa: CASIYGPLPLHF
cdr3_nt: TGTGCCAGCATATACGGGCCCTTACCCCTCCACTTT

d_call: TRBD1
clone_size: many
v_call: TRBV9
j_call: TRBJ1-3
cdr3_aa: CASSATPPGQGSGNTIYF
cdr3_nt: TGTGCCAGCAGCGCGACTCCTCCGGGACAGGGGAGCGGAAACACCATATATTTT

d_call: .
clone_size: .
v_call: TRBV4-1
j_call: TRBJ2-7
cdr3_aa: CASSQEHRPYEQYF
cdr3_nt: TGCGCCAGCAGCCAAGAGCACAGGCCCTACGAGCAGTACTTC

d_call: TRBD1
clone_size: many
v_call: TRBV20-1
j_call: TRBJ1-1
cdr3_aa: CSARVGAGGYGRTEAFF
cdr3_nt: TGCAGTGCTAGAGTCGGAGCAGGGGGCTACGGGAGGACTGAAGCTTTCTTT

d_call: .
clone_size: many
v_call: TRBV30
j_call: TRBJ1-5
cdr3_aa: CAWSDRFSNQPQHF
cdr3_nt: TGTGCCTGGAGTGACAGGTTTAGCAATCAGCCCCAGCATTTT

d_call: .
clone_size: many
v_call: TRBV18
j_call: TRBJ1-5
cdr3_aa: CASSRSGGNQPQHF
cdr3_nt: TGTGCCAGCTCACGTTCAGGGGGCAATCAGCCCCAGCATTTT